This entry lists 2 T cell receptor beta chains sequenced from one sample in a study of T cell responses to AZD1222 COVID-19 vaccine. Sequencing used immunoSEQ multiplex PCR; TCRdb keeps in-frame clones, though not all of them. The table records some 150,000 clones, 92% of them present only once. The sequenced sample was peripheral blood, obtained on day 0 of MenACWY control vaccination. The source of these receptors is an adult in good health.

J is TRBJ2-3 and V is TRBV19, with a tentative D call TRBD2 (5 bases). This CDR3 is built from 13 residues. CDR1 and CDR2 from the germline V gene are LNHDA and SQIVND (reference sequence). Deletions cut 4 bases from V and 7 bases from J, with 12 bases between. In DNA, the CDR3 is TGTGCCAGTAGTAAACGGGGATTCTATACGCAGTATTTT. It codes for CASSKRGFYTQYF.

The V and J genes are TRBV2 and TRBJ2-3, with a weak D call TRBD1 (5 bases). Between the trimmed V and J ends, which lost 6 bases and 5 bases, there was a span of 18 bases. The CDR3 covers 15 residues. CDR1 is SNHLY, CDR2 FYNNEI, per germline. The CDR3 sequence: CASSANRPAGDTQYF. DNA of the CDR3: TGTGCCAGCAGCGCCAACAGGCCAGCAGGAGATACGCAGTATTTT.